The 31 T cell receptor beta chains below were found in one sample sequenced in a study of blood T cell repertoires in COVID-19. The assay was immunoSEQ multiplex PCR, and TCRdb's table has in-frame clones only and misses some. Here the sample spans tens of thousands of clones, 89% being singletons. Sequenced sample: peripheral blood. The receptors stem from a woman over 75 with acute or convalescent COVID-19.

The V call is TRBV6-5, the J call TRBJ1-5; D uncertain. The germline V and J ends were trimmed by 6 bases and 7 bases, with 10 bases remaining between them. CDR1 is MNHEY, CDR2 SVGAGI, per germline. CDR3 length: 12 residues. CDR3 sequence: CASSPQWQPQHF. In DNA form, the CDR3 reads TGTGCCAGCAGCCCCCAGTGGCAGCCCCAGCATTTT.

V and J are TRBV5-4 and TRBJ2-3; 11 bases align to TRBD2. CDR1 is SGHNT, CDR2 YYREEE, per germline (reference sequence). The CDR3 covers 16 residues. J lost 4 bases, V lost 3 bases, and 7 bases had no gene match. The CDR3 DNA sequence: TGTGCCAGCAGCTCCCCTCCACTAGCGGGGGCAGATACGCAGTATTTT. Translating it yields CASSSPPLAGADTQYF.

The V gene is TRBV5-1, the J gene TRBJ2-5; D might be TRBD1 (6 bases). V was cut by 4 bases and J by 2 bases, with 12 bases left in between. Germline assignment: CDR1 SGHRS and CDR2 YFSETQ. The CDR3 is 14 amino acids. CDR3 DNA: TGCGCCAGCAGCGTCGGGACAAAGCAAGAGACCCAGTACTTC. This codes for CASSVGTKQETQYF. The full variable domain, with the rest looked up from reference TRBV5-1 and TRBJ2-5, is KAGVTQTPRYLIKTRGQQVTLSCSPISGHRSVSWYQQTPGQGLQFLFEYFSETQRNKGNFPGRFSGRQFSNSRSEMNVSTLELGDSALYLCASSVGTKQETQYFGPGTRLLVL.

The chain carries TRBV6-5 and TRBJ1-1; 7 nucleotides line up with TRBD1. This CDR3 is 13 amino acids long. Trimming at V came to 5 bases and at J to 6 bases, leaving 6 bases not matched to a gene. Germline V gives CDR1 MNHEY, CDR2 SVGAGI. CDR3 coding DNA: TGTGCCAGCAGTCCTCGACAGGGCGCTGAAGCTTTCTTT. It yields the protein CASSPRQGAEAFF.

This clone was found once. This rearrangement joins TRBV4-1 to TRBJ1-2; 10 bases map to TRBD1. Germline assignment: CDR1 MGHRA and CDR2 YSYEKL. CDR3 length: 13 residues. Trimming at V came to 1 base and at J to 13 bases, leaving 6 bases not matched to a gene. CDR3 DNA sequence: TGCGCCAGCAGCCAAGGGCGGGACAGGGGAACCACCTTC. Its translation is CASSQGRDRGTTF.

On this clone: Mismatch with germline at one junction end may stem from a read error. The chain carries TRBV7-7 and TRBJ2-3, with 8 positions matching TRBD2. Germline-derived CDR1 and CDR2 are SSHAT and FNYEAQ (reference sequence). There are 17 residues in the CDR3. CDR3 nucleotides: TGTGCTAGCAGCTTATCCCCCTCCGGGGGGGGCACAGATACGCAGTATTTT. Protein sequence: CASSLSPSGGGTDTQYF.

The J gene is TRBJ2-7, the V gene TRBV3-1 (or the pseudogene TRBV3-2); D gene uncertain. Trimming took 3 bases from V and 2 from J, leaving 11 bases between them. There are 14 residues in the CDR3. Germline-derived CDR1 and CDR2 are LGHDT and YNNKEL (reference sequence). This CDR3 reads CASSQSLGPYEQYV. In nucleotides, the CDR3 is TGTGCCAGCAGCCAGTCATTGGGCCCCTACGAGCAGTACGTC.

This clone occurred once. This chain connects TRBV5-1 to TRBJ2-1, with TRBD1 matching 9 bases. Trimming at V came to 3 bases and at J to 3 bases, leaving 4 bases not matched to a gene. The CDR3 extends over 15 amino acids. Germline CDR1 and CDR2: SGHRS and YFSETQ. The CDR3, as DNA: TGCGCCAGCAGCTCGGGACAGGGCCGCTACAATGAGCAGTTCTTC. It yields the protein CASSSGQGRYNEQFF.

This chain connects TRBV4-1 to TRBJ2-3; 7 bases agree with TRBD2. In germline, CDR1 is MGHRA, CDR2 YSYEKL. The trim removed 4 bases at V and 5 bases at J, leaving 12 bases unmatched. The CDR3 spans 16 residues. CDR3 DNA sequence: TGCGCCAGCAGCCCGGGGGAGCGGGGAGTTGGAGATACGCAGTATTTT. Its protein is CASSPGERGVGDTQYF.

CDR3 region: CSVRRTGTTGELFF. CDR3 coding DNA: TGCAGCGTCAGAAGGACAGGGACCACCGGGGAGCTGTTTTTT. The chain is built from TRBV29-1 and TRBJ2-2, with TRBD1 matching over 8 bases. The germline gives CDR1 SQVTM, CDR2 ANQGSEA. This CDR3 comprises 14 residues. The ends lost 6 bases at V and 4 bases at J; junction bases unmatched: 7.

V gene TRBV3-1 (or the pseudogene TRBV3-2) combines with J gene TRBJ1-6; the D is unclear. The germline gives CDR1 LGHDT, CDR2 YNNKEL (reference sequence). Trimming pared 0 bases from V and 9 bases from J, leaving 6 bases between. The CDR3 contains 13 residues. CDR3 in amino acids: CASSQESGSPLHF. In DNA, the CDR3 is TGTGCCAGCAGCCAAGAATCGGGTTCACCCCTCCACTTT.

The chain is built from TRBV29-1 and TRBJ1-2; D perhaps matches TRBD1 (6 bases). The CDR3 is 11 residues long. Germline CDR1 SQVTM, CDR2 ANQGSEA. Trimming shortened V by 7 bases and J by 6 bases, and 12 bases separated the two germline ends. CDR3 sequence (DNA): TGCAGCGCTACAGGGAATGATGGCTACACCTTC. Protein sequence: CSATGNDGYTF.

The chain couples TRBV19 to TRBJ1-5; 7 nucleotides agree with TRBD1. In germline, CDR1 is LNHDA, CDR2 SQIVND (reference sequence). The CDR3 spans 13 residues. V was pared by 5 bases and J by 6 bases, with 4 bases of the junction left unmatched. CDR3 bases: TGTGCCAGTAGTGTACAGGGGCCTCAGCCCCAGCATTTT. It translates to CASSVQGPQPQHF.

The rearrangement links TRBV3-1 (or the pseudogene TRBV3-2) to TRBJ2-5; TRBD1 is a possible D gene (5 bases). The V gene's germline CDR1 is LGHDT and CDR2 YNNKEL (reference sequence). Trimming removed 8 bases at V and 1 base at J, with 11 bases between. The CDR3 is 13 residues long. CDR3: CASSQRGQETQYF. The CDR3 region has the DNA TGTGCCAGCTCCCAAAGGGGCCAAGAGACCCAGTACTTC.

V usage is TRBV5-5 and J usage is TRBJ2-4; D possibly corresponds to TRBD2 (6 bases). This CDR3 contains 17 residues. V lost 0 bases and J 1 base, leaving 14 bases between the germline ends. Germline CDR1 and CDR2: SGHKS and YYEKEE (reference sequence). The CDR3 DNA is TGTGCCAGCAGCTTGGCTGCGGGGAGTGCGGCCAAAAACATTCAGTACTTC. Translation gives CASSLAAGSAAKNIQYF.

The CDR3 region is CASQTWDTGSPLHF. DNA for the CDR3: TGTGCCAGTCAAACCTGGGACACAGGTTCACCCCTCCACTTT. The chain employs TRBV6-5 and TRBJ1-6, with TRBD1 as a possible D gene (6 bases). CDR1 MNHEY and CDR2 SVGAGI come from the germline V gene. Deletions cut 9 bases from V and 9 bases from J, with 18 bases between. The CDR3 runs to 14 residues.

CDR3 protein: CASVNYNEQFF. For the CDR3, the DNA is TGCGCCAGCGTCAACTACAATGAGCAGTTCTTC. J is TRBJ2-1 and V is TRBV5-1, with D unresolved. The CDR3 is made up of 11 amino acids. Trimming removed 7 bases at V and 3 bases at J, with 5 bases between. Per germline, CDR1 SGHRS and CDR2 YFSETQ.

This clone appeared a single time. The CDR3 loop is CASSFSRQGTETQYF. The CDR3 region has the DNA TGTGCCAGCAGCTTTTCACGACAGGGAACAGAGACCCAGTACTTC. This chain uses TRBV5-4 with TRBJ2-5; 7 nucleotides align to TRBD1. V shed 2 bases, J shed 4 bases, and the junction held 8 bases outside the gene matches. This CDR3 is 15 amino acids long. CDR1 SGHNT and CDR2 YYREEE come from the germline V gene (reference sequence).

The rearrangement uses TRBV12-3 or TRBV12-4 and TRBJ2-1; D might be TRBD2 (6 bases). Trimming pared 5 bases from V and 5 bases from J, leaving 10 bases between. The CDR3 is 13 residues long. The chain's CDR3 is CASSLGLNNEQFF. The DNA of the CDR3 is TGTGCCAGCAGTCTGGGACTTAACAATGAGCAGTTCTTC.

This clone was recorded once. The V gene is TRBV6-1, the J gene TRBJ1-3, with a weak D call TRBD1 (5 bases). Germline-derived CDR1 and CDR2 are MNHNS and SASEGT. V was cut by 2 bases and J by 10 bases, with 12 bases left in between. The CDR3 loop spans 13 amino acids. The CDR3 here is CASSERGGQTIYF. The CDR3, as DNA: TGTGCCAGCAGTGAACGCGGGGGTCAGACCATATATTTT.

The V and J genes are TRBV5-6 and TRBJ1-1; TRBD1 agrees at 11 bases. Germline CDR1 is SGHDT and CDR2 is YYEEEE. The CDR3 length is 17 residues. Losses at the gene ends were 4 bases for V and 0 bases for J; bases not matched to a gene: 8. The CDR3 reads CASSPDRGRFMNTEAFF. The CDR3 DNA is TGTGCCAGCAGCCCGGACAGGGGGCGATTTATGAACACTGAAGCTTTCTTT.

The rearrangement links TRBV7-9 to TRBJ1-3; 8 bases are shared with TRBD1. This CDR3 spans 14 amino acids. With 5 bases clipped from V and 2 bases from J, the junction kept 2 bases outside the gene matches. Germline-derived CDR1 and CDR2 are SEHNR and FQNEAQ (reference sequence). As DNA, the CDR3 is TGTGCCAGCAGCCCGGACAGGGCTGGAAACACCATATATTTT. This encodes CASSPDRAGNTIYF.

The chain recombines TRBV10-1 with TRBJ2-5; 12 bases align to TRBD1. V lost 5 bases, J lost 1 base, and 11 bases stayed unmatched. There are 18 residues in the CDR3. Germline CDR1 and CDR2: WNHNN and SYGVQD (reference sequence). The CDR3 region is CASSTGTGGGLGQETQYF. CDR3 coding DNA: TGCGCCAGCAGTACTGGGACAGGGGGCGGCCTAGGCCAAGAGACCCAGTACTTC.

CDR3 residues: CASSHTSVDEQYF. CDR3 bases: TGTGCCAGTAGCCATACGTCAGTTGACGAGCAGTACTTC. This chain links TRBV19 with TRBJ2-7; D ambiguous. The CDR3 runs 13 residues. V lost 6 bases and J lost 5, with 14 bases in between. Germline V gene lookup returns CDR1 LNHDA and CDR2 SQIVND (reference sequence).

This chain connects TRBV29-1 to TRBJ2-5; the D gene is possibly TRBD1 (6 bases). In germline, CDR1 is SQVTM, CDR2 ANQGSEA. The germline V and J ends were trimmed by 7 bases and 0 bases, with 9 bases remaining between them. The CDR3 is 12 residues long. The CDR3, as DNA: TGCAGCGCAGGGGACAACCAAGAGACCCAGTACTTC. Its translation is CSAGDNQETQYF. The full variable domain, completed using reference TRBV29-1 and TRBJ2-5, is SAVISQKPSRDICQRGTSLTIQCQVDSQVTMMFWYRQQPGQSLTLIATANQGSEATYESGFVIDKFPISRPNLTFSTLTVSNMSPEDSSIYLCSAGDNQETQYFGPGTRLLVL.

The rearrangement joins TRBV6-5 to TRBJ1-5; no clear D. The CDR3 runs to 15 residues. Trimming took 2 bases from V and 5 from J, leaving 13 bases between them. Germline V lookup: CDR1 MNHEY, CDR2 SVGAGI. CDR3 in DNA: TGTGCCAGCAGTTACCCCGTTTGTCGTGATCAGCCCCAGCATTTT. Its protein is CASSYPVCRDQPQHF.

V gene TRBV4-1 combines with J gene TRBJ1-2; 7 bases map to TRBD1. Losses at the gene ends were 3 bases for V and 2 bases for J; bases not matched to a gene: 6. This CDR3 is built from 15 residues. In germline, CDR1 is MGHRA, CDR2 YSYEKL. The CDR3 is CASSHLDRDNYGYTF. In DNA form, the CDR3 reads TGCGCCAGCAGCCACCTTGACAGGGACAACTATGGCTACACCTTC.

This CDR3 reads CASSLSRDRVHEQYV. The DNA of the CDR3 is TGTGCCAGCAGCCTAAGCCGGGACAGGGTTCACGAGCAGTACGTC. The rearrangement uses TRBV6-5 and TRBJ2-7; 9 nucleotides line up with TRBD1. Trimming cost V 6 bases and J 5 bases; bases outside gene matches: 11. The CDR3 length is 15 residues. Per germline, CDR1 MNHEY and CDR2 SVGAGI.

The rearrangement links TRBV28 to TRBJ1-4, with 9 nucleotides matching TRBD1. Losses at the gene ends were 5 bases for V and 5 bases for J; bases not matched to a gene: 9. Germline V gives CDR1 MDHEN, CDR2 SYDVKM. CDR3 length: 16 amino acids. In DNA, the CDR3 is TGTGCCAGCAGTCCGGGGTTCGGGACAGGGAATGAAAAACTGTTTTTT. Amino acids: CASSPGFGTGNEKLFF.

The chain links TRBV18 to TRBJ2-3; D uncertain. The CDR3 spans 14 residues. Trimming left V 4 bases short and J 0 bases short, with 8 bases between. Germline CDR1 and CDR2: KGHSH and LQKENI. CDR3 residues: CASSLAASTDTQYF. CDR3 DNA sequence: TGTGCCAGCTCACTAGCAGCTAGCACAGATACGCAGTATTTT. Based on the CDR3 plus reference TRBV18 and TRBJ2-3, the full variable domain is NAGVMQNPRHLVRRRGQEARLRCSPMKGHSHVYWYRQLPEEGLKFMVYLQKENIIDESGMPKERFSAEFPKEGPSILRIQQVVRGDSAAYFCASSLAASTDTQYFGPGTRLTVL.

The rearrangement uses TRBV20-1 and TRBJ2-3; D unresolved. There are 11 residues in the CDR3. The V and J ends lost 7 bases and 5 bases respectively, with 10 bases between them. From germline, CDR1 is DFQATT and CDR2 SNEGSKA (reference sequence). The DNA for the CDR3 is TGCAGTGTCTACTTTGTAGATACGCAGTATTTT. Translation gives CSVYFVDTQYF.